This T cell receptor beta chain was sequenced in a study of early T cells in non-severe SARS-CoV-2 infection. TCRdb used MiXCR to reprocess the 5' RACE reads, holding one entry per CDR3 protein. This sample has some 50,000 distinct CDR3 sequences, with about a tenth found just once. This clonotype was counted only a few times. The CDR3 sequence is 15 residues long. Germline CDR1 is SGHRS and CDR2 is YFSETQ. Trimming shortened V by 0 bases and J by 2 bases, and 10 bases separated the two germline ends. What was sequenced was whole blood. This TCR was recovered from an adult who was a healthcare worker with PCR-confirmed SARS-CoV-2 infection or an uninfected control (not recorded which). The gene calls are TRBV5-1 and TRBJ2-3; no reliable D call. The CDR3 spells CASSLGIWHTDTQYF. CDR3 nucleotide sequence: TGCGCCAGCAGCTTGGGCATTTGGCACACAGATACGCAGTATTTT.